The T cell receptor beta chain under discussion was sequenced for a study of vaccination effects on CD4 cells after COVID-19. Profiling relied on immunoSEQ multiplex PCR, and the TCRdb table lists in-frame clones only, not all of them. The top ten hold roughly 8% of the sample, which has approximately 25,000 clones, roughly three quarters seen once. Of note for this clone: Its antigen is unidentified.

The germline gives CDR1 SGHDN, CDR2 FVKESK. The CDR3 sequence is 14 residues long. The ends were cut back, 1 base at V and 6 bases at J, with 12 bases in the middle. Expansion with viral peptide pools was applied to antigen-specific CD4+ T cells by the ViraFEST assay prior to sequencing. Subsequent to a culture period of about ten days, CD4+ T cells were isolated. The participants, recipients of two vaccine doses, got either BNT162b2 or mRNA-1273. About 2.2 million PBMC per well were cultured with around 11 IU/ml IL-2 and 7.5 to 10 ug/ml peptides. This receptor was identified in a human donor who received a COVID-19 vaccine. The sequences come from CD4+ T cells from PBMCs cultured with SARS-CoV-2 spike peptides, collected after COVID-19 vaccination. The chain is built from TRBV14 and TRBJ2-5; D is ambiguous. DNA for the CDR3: TGTGCCAGCAGCCAAGTTCTTGCAGGTCAGACCCAGTACTTC. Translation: CASSQVLAGQTQYF.